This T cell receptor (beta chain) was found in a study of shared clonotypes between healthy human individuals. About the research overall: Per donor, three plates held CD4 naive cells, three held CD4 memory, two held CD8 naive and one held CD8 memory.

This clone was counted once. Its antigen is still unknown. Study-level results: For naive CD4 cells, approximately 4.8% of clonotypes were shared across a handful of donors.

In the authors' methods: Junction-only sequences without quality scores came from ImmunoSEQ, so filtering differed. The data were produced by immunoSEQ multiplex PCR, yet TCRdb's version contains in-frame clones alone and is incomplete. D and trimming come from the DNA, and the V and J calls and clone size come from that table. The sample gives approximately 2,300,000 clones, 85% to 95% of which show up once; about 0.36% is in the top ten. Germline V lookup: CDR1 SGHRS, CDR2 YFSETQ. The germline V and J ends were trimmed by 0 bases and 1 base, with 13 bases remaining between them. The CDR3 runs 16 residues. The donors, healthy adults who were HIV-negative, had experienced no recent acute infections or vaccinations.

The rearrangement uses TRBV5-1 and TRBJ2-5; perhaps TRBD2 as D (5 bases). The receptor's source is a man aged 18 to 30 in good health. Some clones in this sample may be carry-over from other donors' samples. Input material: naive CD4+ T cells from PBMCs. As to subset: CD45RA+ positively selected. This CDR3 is CASSLGLSYLQETQYF. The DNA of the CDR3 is TGCGCCAGCAGCTTGGGACTATCGTACCTCCAAGAGACCCAGTACTTC.